The clone carrying this TCR beta chain was seen many times. Time point reported: sample taken at primary tumor resection. Unsorted samples of tumor, nontumor lung or frozen PBMC had their whole RNA sequenced. These data come from a study of spatial heterogeneity in lung cancer. TCRdb fed the 5' RACE reads into MiXCR, producing one record per CDR3 protein. The sample contains over 45,000 distinct CDR3 sequences, roughly 5% of which appear only once. This clonotype was obtained from a male donor with early-stage non-small cell lung cancer. Here the sequenced sample was PBMCs, taken at surgery.

The CDR3 nucleotides read TGCAGTGCTAGTCCCCCCGGGACTGAAGCTTTCTTT. This translates into CSASPPGTEAFF. The rearrangement links TRBV20-1 to TRBJ1-1; D remains ambiguous. Germline V gene sequence: CDR1 DFQATT, CDR2 SNEGSKA (reference sequence). Trimming stripped 3 bases from V and 5 bases from J, with 10 bases between. The CDR3 is 12 amino acids.